This entry is about one TCR beta chain. Its antigen is currently unknown. This entry is derived from a study of graft-versus-host responses after intestinal transplantation. Study as a whole: Every recipient underwent anti-thymocyte globulin induction, then tacrolimus and steroids for approximately three years.

This table comes from immunoSEQ multiplex PCR, and its TCRdb copy is limited to in-frame clones, with some not included. The data contain some 120,000 clones, around 94% of them singletons. General study results and limits: With peak circulating GvH clone levels came an association with early post-transplant HvG declines. Among recipient marrow samples, GvH clones were found; some appeared first in ileum or blood. Across patients carrying graft-donor T cell macrochimerism, allografts held high graft-versus-host to host-versus-graft clonal ratios.

The receptor was isolated from a human donor who was the organ donor for an intestinal transplant. Here the sequenced sample was unstimulated CD4+ T cells sorted from spleen or lymph node cells, taken before transplant.

The chain's CDR3 is CAISDGRAQFF. CDR3 DNA sequence: TGTGCCATCAGTGATGGCAGGGCCCAGTTCTTC. V gene TRBV10-3 combines with J gene TRBJ2-1; a weak D match, TRBD1 (5 bases). The CDR3 sequence is 11 residues long. The V gene lost 3 bases and the J gene lost 13 bases, with 10 bases spanning the gap. Germline-derived CDR1 and CDR2 are ENHRY and SYGVKD.